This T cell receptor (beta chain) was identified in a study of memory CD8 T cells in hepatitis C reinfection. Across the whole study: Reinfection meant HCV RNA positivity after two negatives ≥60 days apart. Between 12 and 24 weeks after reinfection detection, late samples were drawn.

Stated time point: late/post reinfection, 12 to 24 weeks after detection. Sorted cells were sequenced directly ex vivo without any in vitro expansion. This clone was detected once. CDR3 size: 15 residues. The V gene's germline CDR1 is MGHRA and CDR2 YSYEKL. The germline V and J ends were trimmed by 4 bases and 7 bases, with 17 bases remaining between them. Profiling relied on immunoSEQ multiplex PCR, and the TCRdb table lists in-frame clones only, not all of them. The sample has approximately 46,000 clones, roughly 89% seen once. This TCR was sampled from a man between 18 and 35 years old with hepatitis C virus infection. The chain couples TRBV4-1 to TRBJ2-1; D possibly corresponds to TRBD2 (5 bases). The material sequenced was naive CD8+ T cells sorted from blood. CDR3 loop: CASSPQAGAGNEQFF. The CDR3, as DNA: TGCGCCAGCAGCCCCCAGGCGGGCGCCGGTAATGAGCAGTTCTTC.